The 10 T cell receptor beta chains reported below all come from one sample, sequenced in a study of blood T cells in healthy people across ages (dated by TCRdb to between 2014 and 2017). The method behind the library was 5' RACE. The run used an Illumina HiSeq 2500. A second about 7 to 12 cycle PCR used a sample-barcoded 5' primer and a J-beta primer mix. TCRdb redid the processing of the public reads, applying fastp at Q25 and MiXCR, and retained in-frame beta chains. Rows with one shared CDR3 protein collapse into an entry with the most common genes and DNA. Recorded for this sample are about 730,000 distinct CDR3 sequences; 35% to 45% of them occurred a single time. Of the sample, 20% to 25% is held by the ten largest clones. Sequencing input: blood. The source is a woman aged 60 to 75 in good health.

For this clonotype: This may stem from a read error, because a much larger clone lies one nucleotide away. The V gene is TRBV5-1, the J gene TRBJ2-7, with D unresolved. The CDR3 length is 14 residues. Germline loops: CDR1 SGHRS, CDR2 YFSETQ. Trimming removed 4 bases at V and 6 bases at J, with 17 bases between. The CDR3, as DNA: TGCGCCAGCAGCGTGGGTTCCGAATACGGCGAGCAGTACTTC. Translated, it gives CASSVGSEYGEQYF.

The V call is TRBV6-1, the J call TRBJ2-1; the match to TRBD1 covers 11 bases. V was clipped by 3 bases and J by 10 bases; unmatched bases: 5. This CDR3 is built from 14 residues. The germline CDR1 and CDR2 sequences are MNHNS and SASEGT. CDR3 nucleotides: TGTGCCAGCAGTGATTGGACAGGGGGCAACGAGCAGTTCTTC. Amino acids: CASSDWTGGNEQFF.

This chain links TRBV29-1 with TRBJ1-1; D gene unclear. V lost 4 bases and J lost 8, with 11 bases in between. Per the germline V gene, CDR1 is SQVTM and CDR2 is ANQGSEA. CDR3 size: 11 residues. CDR3 DNA sequence: TGCAGCGTTGGGAATCTGGACGAAGCTTTCTTT. Translated: CSVGNLDEAFF.

Remarks on this clonotype: Since a much larger clone is just one base distant, this may be a read error. The rearrangement links TRBV12-3 or TRBV12-4 to TRBJ2-1; D ambiguous. Trimming stripped 4 bases from V and 10 bases from J, with 11 bases between. This CDR3 has 12 amino acids. The CDR3 nucleotides are TGTGCCAGCAGTTCCACGCCCTACGAGCAGTTCTTC. Translated: CASSSTPYEQFF.

The chain couples TRBV5-1 to TRBJ2-5; a possible D gene is TRBD1 (6 bases). Judging by the DNA end, TRBJ2-7 fits better; the J call may be wrong. CDR1 SGHRS and CDR2 YFSETQ come from the germline V gene. There are 13 residues in the CDR3. The CDR3 region is CASSADRNYEQYF. In DNA, the CDR3 is TGCGCCAGCAGCGCGGACAGAAACTACGAGCAGTACTTC.

This clonotype was counted at least ten times. The chain uses TRBV29-1 and TRBJ2-5, with unresolved D. This CDR3 region has 13 residues. Trimming took 2 bases from V and 2 from J, leaving 9 bases between them. Germline values: CDR1 SQVTM, CDR2 ANQGSEA. CDR3: CSVEKARQETQYF. CDR3 coding DNA: TGCAGCGTTGAAAAGGCTAGACAAGAGACCCAGTACTTC.

This clonotype was seen more than once but under ten times. This chain uses TRBV11-2 with TRBJ2-6; 16 nucleotides match TRBD2. The CDR3 loop spans 22 amino acids. V lost 5 bases, J lost 1 base, and 14 bases stayed unmatched. CDR1 and CDR2 from the germline V gene are SGHAT and FQNNGV. CDR3 protein: CASSAPGLAGGLGPSGANVLTF. The CDR3 DNA sequence: TGTGCCAGCAGCGCTCCGGGACTAGCGGGAGGGCTCGGACCTTCTGGGGCCAACGTCCTGACTTTC.

This clonotype was detected only a few times. The J gene is TRBJ1-2, the V gene TRBV6-5; D unclear. CDR1 and CDR2 (germline): MNHEY, SVGAGI. V was pared by 2 bases and J by 7 bases, with 5 bases between. The CDR3 totals 11 residues. The CDR3, as DNA: TGTGCCAGCAGTTACCGGAGTGGCTACACCTTC. Translating it yields CASSYRSGYTF.

About this clonotype itself: Its ends do not fully match the called genes, so a read error is possible. V usage is TRBV20-1 and J usage is TRBJ2-1; tentatively, D is TRBD2 (6 bases). The CDR3 is 15 residues long. Germline CDR1 and CDR2: DFQATT and SNEGSKA (reference sequence). CDR3 bases: TGCAGTGCTAGAGACCGGGGGTTCTCCAACAATGAGCAGTTCTTC. Translation gives CSARDRGFSNNEQFF.

This clonotype was found a few times. V gene TRBV24-1 combines with J gene TRBJ1-2, with 10 bases that match TRBD1. CDR3 length: 20 residues. Germline V gene sequence: CDR1 KGHDR, CDR2 SFDVKD. V lost 3 bases to trimming and J lost 5 bases; unmatched junction nucleotides: 20. As DNA, the CDR3 is TGTGCCACCAGTGATAAGGAGTGGCGAGGGACAGGGGCCATTCTTTATGGCTACACCTTC. Its protein product is CATSDKEWRGTGAILYGYTF.